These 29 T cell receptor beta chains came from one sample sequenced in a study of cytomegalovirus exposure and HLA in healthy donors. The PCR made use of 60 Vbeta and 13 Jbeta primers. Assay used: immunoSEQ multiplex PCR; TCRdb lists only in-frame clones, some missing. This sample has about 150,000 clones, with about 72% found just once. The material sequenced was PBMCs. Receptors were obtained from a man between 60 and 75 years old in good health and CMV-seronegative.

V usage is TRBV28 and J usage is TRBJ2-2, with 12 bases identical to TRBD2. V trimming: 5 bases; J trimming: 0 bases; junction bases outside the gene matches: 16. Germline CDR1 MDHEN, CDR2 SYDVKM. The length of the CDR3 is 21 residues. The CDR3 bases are TGTGCCAGCAGTCTTCCCACTAGCGGGAGGTCGGAACAAACGAACACCGGGGAGCTGTTTTTT. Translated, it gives CASSLPTSGRSEQTNTGELFF.

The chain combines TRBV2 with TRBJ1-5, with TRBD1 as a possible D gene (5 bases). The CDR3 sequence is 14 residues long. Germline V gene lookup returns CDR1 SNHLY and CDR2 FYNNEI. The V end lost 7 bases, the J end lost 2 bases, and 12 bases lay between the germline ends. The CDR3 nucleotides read TGTGCCAGCAAGAGGGGAGGGGGCAATCAGCCCCAGCATTTT. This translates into CASKRGGGNQPQHF.

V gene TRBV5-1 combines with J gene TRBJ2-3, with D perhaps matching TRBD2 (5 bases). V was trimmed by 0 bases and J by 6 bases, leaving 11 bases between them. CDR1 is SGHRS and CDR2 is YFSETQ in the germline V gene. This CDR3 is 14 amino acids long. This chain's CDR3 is CASSLGGDADTQYF. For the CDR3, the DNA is TGCGCCAGCAGCTTGGGGGGAGACGCGGATACGCAGTATTTT.

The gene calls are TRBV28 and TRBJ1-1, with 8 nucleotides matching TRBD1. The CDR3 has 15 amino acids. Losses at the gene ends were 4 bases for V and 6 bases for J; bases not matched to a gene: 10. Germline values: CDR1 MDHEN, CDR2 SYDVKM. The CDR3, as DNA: TGTGCCAGCAGTTCCTCCGGACAGGGAGGGGCTGAAGCTTTCTTT. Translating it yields CASSSSGQGGAEAFF. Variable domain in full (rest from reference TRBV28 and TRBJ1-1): DVKVTQSSRYLVKRTGEKVFLECVQDMDHENMFWYRQDPGLGLRLIYFSYDVKMKEKGDIPEGYSVSREKKERFSLILESASTNQTSMYLCASSSSGQGGAEAFFGQGTRLTVV.

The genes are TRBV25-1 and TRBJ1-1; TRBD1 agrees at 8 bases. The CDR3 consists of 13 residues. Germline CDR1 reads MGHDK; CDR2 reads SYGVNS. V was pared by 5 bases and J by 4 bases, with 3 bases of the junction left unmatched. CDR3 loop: CASSRTGPTEAFF. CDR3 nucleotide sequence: TGTGCCAGCAGTAGGACAGGGCCCACTGAAGCTTTCTTT. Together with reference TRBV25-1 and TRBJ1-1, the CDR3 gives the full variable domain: EADIYQTPRYLVIGTGKKITLECSQTMGHDKMYWYQQDPGMELHLIHYSYGVNSTEKGDLSSESTVSRIRTEHFPLTLESARPSHTSQYLCASSRTGPTEAFFGQGTRLTVV.

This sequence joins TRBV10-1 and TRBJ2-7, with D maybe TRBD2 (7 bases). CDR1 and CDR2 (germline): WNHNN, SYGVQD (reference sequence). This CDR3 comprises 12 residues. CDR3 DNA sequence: TGCGCTGCGGGGGCGGGAGCCTACGAGCAGTACTTC. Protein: CAAGAGAYEQYF.

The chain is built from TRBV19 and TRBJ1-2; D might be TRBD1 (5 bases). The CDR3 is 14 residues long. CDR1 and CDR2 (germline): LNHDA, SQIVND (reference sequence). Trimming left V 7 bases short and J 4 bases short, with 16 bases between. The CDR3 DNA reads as TGTGCCAGTAAACCAACCAGGGAAAGCTATGGCTACACCTTC. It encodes CASKPTRESYGYTF.

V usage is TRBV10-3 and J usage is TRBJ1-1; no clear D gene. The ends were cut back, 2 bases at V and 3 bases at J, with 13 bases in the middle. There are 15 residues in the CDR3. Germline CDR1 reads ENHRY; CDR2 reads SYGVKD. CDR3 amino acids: CAISEAENGDTEAFF. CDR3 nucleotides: TGTGCCATCAGTGAGGCAGAAAACGGGGACACTGAAGCTTTCTTT.

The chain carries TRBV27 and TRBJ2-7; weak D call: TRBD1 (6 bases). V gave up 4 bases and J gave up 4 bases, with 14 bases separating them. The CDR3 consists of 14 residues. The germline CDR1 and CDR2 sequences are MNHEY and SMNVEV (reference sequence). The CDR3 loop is CASSYGRDIYEQYF. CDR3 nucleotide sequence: TGTGCCAGCAGTTATGGCCGGGACATTTACGAGCAGTACTTC.

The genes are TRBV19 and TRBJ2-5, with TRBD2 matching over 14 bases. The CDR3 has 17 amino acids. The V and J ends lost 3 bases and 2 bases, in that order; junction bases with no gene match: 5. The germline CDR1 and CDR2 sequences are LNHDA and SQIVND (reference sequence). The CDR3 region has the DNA TGTGCCAGTAGTATCCGGGGGACTAGCGGGAGACAAGAGACCCAGTACTTC. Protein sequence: CASSIRGTSGRQETQYF.

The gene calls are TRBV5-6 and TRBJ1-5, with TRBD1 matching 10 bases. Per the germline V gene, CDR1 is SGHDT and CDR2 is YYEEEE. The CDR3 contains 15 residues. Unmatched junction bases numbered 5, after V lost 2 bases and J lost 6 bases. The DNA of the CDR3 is TGTGCCAGCAGCTTTGGGACAGGGGACCCTCAGCCCCAGCATTTT. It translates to CASSFGTGDPQPQHF.

CDR3 sequence: CASSQANHLTSGRAGEQFF. The CDR3 DNA is TGCGCCAGCAGCCAAGCCAACCATCTAACTAGCGGGAGGGCCGGTGAGCAGTTCTTC. The V gene is TRBV4-3, the J gene TRBJ2-1, with TRBD2 matching over 13 bases. The CDR3 runs 19 residues. The J segment lost 9 bases and the V segment lost 1 base, leaving 15 bases of the junction unmatched. Germline V gene sequence: CDR1 LGHNA, CDR2 YSLEER.

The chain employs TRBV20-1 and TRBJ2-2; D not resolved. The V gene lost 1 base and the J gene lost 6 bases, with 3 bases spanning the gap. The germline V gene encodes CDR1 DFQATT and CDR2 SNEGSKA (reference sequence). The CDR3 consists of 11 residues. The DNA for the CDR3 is TGCAGTGCTAGAGTAGCCGGGGAGCTGTTTTTT. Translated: CSARVAGELFF.

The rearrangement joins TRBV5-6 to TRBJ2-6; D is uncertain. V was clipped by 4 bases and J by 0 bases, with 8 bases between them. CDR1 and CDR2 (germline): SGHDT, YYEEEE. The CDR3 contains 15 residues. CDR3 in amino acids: CASSLRSSGANVLTF. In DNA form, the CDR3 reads TGTGCCAGCAGCCTGAGGTCCTCTGGGGCCAACGTCCTGACTTTC.

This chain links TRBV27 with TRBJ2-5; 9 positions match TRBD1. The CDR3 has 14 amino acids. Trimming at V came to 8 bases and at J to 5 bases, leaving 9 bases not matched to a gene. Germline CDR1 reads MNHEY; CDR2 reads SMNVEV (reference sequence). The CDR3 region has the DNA TGTGCCAGCGGGCCAACAGGGGGCTGGGAGACCCAGTACTTC. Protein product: CASGPTGGWETQYF.

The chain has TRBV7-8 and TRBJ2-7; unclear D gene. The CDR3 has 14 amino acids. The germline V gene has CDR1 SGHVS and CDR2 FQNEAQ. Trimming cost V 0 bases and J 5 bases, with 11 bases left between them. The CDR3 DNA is TGTGCCAGCAGCTTAGCCCAGATTCCCGACGAGCAGTACTTC. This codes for CASSLAQIPDEQYF.

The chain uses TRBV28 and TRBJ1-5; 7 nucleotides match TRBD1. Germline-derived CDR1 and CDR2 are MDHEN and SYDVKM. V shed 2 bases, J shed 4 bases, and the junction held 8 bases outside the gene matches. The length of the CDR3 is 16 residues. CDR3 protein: CASSLKGQKGNQPQHF. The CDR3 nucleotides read TGTGCCAGCAGTTTAAAGGGACAGAAAGGGAATCAGCCCCAGCATTTT.

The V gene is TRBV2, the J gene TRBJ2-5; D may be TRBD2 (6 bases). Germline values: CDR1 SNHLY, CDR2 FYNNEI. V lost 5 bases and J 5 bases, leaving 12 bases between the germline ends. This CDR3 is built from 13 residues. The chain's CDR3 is CASSLPGRETQYF. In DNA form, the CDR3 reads TGTGCCAGCAGTCTACCAGGGAGGGAGACCCAGTACTTC.

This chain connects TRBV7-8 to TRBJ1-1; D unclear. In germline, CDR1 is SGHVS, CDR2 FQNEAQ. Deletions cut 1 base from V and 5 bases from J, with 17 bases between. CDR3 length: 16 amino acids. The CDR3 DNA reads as TGTGCCAGCAGCTTAGGAGGGAGGCTTGGATGGACTGAAGCTTTCTTT. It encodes CASSLGGRLGWTEAFF.

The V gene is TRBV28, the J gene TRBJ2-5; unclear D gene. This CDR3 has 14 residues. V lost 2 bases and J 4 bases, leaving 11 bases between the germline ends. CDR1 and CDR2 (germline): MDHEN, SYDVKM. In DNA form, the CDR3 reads TGTGCCAGCAGTTTACAATCTCTAAGAGAGACCCAGTACTTC. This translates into CASSLQSLRETQYF.

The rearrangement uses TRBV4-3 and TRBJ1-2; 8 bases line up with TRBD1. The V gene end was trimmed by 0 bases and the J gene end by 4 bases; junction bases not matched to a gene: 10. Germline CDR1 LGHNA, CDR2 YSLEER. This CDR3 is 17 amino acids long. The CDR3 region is CASSQEVSGGAGYGYTF. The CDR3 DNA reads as TGCGCCAGCAGCCAAGAAGTTTCAGGGGGCGCAGGCTATGGCTACACCTTC.

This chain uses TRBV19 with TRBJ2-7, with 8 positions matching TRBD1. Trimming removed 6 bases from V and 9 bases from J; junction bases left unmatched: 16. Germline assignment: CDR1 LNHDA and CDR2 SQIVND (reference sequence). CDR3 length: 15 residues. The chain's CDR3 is CASSASTGVVLGQYF. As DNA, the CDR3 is TGTGCCAGTAGCGCCTCGACAGGGGTGGTCCTCGGGCAGTACTTC. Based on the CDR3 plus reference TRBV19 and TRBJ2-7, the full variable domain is DGGITQSPKYLFRKEGQNVTLSCEQNLNHDAMYWYRQDPGQGLRLIYYSQIVNDFQKGDIAEGYSVSREKKESFPLTVTSAQKNPTAFYLCASSASTGVVLGQYFGPGTRLTVT.

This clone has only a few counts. CDR3 loop: CAWSPDRAFGYTF. In DNA, the CDR3 is TGTGCCTGGAGCCCGGACAGGGCCTTTGGCTACACCTTC. V gene TRBV30 combines with J gene TRBJ1-2; 8 bases fit TRBD1. This CDR3 contains 13 residues. The ends lost 3 bases at V and 7 bases at J; junction bases unmatched: 7. Germline lookup yields CDR1 GTSNPN and CDR2 SVGIG (reference sequence). Drawing the rest from reference TRBV30 and TRBJ1-2, the complete variable domain is SQTIHQWPATLVQPVGSPLSLECTVEGTSNPNLYWYRQAAGRGLQLLFYSVGIGQISSEVPQNLSASRPQDRQFILSSKKLLLSDSGFYLCAWSPDRAFGYTFGSGTRLTVV.

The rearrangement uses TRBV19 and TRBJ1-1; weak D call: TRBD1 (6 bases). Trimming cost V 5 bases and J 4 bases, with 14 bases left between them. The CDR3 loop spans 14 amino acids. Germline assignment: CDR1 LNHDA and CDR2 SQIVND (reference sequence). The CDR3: CASSPRTGITEAFF. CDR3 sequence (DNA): TGTGCCAGTAGTCCGCGAACAGGGATCACTGAAGCTTTCTTT. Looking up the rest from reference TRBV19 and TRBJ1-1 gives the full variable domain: DGGITQSPKYLFRKEGQNVTLSCEQNLNHDAMYWYRQDPGQGLRLIYYSQIVNDFQKGDIAEGYSVSREKKESFPLTVTSAQKNPTAFYLCASSPRTGITEAFFGQGTRLTVV.

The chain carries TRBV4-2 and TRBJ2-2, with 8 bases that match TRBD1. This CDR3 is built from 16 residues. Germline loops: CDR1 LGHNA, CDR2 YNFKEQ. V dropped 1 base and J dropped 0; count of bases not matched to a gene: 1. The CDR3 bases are TGTGCCAGCAGCCAAGTACAGGGGGCGAACACCGGGGAGCTGTTTTTT. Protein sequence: CASSQVQGANTGELFF.

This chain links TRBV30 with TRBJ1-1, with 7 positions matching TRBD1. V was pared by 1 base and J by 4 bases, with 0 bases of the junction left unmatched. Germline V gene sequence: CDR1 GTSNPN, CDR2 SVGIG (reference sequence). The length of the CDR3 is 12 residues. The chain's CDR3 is CAWSDRGTEAFF. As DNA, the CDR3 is TGTGCCTGGAGTGACAGGGGCACTGAAGCTTTCTTT.

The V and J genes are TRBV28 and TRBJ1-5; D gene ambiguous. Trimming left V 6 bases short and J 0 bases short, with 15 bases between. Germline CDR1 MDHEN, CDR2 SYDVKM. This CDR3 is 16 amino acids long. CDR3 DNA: TGTGCCAGCAGACTTTGGGGAGTCAATAGCAATCAGCCCCAGCATTTT. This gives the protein CASRLWGVNSNQPQHF.

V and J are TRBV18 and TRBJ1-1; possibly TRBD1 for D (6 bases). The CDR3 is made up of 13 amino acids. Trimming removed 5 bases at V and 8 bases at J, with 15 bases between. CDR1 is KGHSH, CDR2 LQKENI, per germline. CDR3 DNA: TGTGCCAGCTCATCTGACAGGACCGGGGAAGCTTTCTTT. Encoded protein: CASSSDRTGEAFF.

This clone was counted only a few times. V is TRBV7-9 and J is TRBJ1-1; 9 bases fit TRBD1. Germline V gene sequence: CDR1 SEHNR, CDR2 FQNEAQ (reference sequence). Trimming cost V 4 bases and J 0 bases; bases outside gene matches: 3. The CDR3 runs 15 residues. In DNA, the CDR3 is TGTGCCAGCAGCTGGGGGACAGGGATGAACACTGAAGCTTTCTTT. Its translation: CASSWGTGMNTEAFF.